This TCR beta chain comes out of a study of cytomegalovirus exposure and HLA in healthy donors. Study in general: An analysis done earlier identified about 120 million unique TCR beta sequences from around 180 million T cells.

Study results and limitations: One variant, a missense change in DCLRE1C, was linked in a later analysis to TCR beta V- and J-gene trimming. The authors confirmed in vitro that a few CMV-associated chains were specific for CMV antigens.

The PCR made use of 60 Vbeta and 13 Jbeta primers. Data came from immunoSEQ multiplex PCR; TCRdb stores just in-frame clones and leaves some out. The sample has some 190,000 clones, approximately 81% seen once. Turning to this clone: The target antigen is unknown.

This receptor was identified in a boy aged 2 to 10 in good health and CMV-seronegative. Material for sequencing was PBMCs.

CDR3 region: CASSQGEGDAYNEQFF. The DNA for the CDR3 is TGCGCCAGCAGCCAAGGGGAGGGAGACGCCTACAATGAGCAGTTCTTC. The genes are TRBV4-1 and TRBJ2-1, with TRBD2 matching over 7 bases. V was pared by 1 base and J by 2 bases, with 5 bases of the junction left unmatched. The CDR3 loop spans 16 amino acids. Germline lookup yields CDR1 MGHRA and CDR2 YSYEKL.